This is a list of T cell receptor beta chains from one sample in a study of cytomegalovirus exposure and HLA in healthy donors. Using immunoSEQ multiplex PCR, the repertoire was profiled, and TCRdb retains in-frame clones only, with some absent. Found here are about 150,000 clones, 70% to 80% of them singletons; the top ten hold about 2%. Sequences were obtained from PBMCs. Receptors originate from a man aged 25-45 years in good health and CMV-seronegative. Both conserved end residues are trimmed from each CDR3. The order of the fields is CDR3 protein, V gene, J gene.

AYPGGATNEKLF	TRBV30	TRBJ1-4
ASSRDSQKF	TRBV9	TRBJ2-1
ASSPRTGMDTGELF	TRBV18	TRBJ2-2
SQGSLGAGELF	TRBV29-1	TRBJ2-2
ASTRDRAYEQY	TRBV2	TRBJ2-7
ASSRDKARPQH	TRBV6-1	TRBJ1-5
ASSMRVSGNTIY	TRBV19	TRBJ1-3
ASSFGGPEAF	TRBV18	TRBJ1-1
ASSQGVYYEQY	TRBV4-3	TRBJ2-7
ASSRQGNYEQY	TRBV6-6	TRBJ2-7
ASSYSSSGGGETQY	TRBV6-5	TRBJ2-5
ASSQELAGLYEQY	TRBV4-3	-
AISETGWGNQPQH	TRBV10-3	TRBJ1-5
ASSKRTGAYEQY	TRBV6-5	TRBJ2-7
AISGTGGQVFYEQY	TRBV10-3	TRBJ2-7
AWSAVPVGEQF	TRBV30	TRBJ2-1
ASSSLGSGLITDTQY	TRBV7-9	TRBJ2-3
AWSVGSNNSPLH	TRBV30	TRBJ1-6
ASSLSPQAQPQH	TRBV7-2	TRBJ1-5
ASSLGAEADTQY	TRBV5-1	TRBJ2-3
ASSPRRSGGVYNEQF	TRBV18	TRBJ2-1
ASSRDRQGPYEQY	TRBV7-2	TRBJ2-7
ASSEQNTEAF	TRBV19	TRBJ1-1
ASSSTGTLAFEQF	TRBV7-9	TRBJ2-1
ASSPLAGVGEKLF	TRBV7-9	TRBJ1-4
ASSLGSNRGLKQF	TRBV5-1	TRBJ2-1
ASSTSGGTYNEQF	TRBV9	TRBJ2-1
ASSTRTAYEQY	TRBV28	TRBJ2-7
ASTLGGFEAF	TRBV28	TRBJ1-1